This record looks at one T cell receptor (beta chain) sequence and its context. This record comes from a study of blood T cell repertoires in COVID-19. Study overall: Samples of COVID-19 (acute and convalescent) were obtained from the United States, Italy and Spain. Sources were T cells, B-cell-depleted T cells, or PBMCs; the material itself was cDNA or gDNA.

Original analysis: Cell counts per sample came from amplifying reference gene primers. Sequenced by immunoSEQ multiplex PCR; TCRdb stores in-frame clones only, minus some. That table furnishes V, J and clone size, whereas the DNA furnished D and trimming. The sample carries 120,000 or so clones, less than 90% recorded once. This CDR3 region has 14 residues. V lost 2 bases and J 4 bases, leaving 11 bases between the germline ends. The germline gives CDR1 LNHNV, CDR2 YYDKDF (reference sequence). This chain joins TRBV15 and TRBJ1-1; TRBD1 might be the D (5 bases). The sequence was obtained from a man between 65 and 85 years old who had recovered from COVID-19. The sample consisted of peripheral blood. CDR3 amino acids: CATSRPTETTEAFF. The CDR3 bases are TGTGCCACCAGCAGACCGACAGAAACCACTGAAGCTTTCTTT.